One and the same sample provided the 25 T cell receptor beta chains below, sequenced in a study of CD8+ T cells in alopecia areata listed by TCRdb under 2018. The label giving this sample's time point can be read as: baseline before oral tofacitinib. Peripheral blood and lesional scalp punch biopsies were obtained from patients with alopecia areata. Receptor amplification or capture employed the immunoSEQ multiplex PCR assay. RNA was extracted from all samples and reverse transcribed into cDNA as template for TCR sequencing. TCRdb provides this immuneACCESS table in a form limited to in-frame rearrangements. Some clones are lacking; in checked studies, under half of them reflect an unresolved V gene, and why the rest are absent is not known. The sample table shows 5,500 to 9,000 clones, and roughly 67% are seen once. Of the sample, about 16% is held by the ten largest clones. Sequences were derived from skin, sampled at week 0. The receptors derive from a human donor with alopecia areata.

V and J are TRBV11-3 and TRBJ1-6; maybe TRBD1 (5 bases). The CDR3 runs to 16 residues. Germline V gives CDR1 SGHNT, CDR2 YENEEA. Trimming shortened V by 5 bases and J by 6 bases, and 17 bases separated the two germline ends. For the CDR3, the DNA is TGTGCCAGCAGCCCCTTGAAGGGGATCGGTAATTCACCCCTCCACTTT. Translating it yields CASSPLKGIGNSPLHF.

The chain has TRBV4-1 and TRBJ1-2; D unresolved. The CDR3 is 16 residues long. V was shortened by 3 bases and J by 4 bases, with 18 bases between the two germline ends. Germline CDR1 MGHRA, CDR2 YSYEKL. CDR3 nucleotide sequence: TGCGCCAGCAGCCACGCGATCGGACGAGGTAGCTATGGCTACACCTTC. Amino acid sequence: CASSHAIGRGSYGYTF.

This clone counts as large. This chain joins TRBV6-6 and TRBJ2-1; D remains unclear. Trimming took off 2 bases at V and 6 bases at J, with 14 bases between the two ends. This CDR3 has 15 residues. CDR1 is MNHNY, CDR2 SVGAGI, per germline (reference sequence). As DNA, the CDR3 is TGTGCCAGCAGTTACCCTCCAGGATACGGCAATGAGCAGTTCTTC. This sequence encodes CASSYPPGYGNEQFF.

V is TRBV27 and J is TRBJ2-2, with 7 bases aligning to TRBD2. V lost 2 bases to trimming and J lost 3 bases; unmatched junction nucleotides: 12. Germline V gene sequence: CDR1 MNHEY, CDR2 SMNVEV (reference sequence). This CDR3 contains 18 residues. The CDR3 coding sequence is TGTGCCAGCAGTTTAATATCTCCGAGGACTAGGGACACCGGGGAGCTGTTTTTT. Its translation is CASSLISPRTRDTGELFF.

The CDR3 DNA is TGTGCCATCAGTGAGTCCCCGGGACTAGCCTACGAGCAGTACTTC. Translated: CAISESPGLAYEQYF. V and J are TRBV10-3 and TRBJ2-7; 8 bases align to TRBD2. The germline CDR1 and CDR2 sequences are ENHRY and SYGVKD. This CDR3 comprises 15 residues. Germline trimming cut 0 bases from V and 2 bases from J; bases unmatched to any gene: 3.

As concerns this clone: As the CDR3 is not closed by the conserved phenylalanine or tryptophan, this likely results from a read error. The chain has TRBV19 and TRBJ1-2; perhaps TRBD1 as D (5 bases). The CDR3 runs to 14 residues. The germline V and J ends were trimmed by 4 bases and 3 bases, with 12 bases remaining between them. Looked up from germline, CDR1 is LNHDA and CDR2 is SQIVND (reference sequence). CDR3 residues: CASSTGTLYYGYTL. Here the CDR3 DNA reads TGTGCCAGTAGTACCGGGACGCTTTACTATGGCTACACCCTC.

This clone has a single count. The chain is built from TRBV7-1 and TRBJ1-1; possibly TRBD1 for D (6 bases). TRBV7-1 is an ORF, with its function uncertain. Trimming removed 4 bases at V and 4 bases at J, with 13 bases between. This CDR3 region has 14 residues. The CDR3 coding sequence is TGTGCCAGCAGCTTTCGGGGGCAAGGCACTGAAGCTTTCTTT. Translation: CASSFRGQGTEAFF.

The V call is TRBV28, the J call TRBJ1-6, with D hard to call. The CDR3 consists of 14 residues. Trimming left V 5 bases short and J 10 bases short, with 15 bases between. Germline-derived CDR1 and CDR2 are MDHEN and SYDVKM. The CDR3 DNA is TGTGCCAGCAGTACGGCTGGGGTGCAATCACCCCTCCACTTT. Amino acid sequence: CASSTAGVQSPLHF.

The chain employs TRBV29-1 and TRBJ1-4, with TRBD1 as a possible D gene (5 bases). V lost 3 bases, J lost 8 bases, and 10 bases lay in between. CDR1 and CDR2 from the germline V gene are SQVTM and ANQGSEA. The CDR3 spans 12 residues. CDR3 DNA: TGCAGCGTTGATGTTTCAGGGGAAAAACTGTTTTTT. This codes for CSVDVSGEKLFF.

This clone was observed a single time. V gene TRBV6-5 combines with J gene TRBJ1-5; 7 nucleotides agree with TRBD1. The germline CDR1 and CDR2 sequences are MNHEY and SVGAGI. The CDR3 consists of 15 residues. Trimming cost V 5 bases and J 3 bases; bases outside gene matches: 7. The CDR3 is CASSADRRHNQPQHF. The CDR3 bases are TGTGCCAGCAGTGCGGACAGGAGACACAATCAGCCCCAGCATTTT.

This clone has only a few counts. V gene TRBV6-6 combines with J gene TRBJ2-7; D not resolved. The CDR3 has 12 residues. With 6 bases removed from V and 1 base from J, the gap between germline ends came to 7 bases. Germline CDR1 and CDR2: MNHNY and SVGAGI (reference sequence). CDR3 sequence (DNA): TGTGCCAGCAGCTCGGTATCCTACGAGCAGTACTTC. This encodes CASSSVSYEQYF.

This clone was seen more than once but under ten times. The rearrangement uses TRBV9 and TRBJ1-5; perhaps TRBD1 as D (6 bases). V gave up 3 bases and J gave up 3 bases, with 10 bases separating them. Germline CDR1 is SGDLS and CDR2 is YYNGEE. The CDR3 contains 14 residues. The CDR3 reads CASSAGATNQPQHF. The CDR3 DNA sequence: TGTGCCAGCAGCGCAGGGGCGACCAATCAGCCCCAGCATTTT.

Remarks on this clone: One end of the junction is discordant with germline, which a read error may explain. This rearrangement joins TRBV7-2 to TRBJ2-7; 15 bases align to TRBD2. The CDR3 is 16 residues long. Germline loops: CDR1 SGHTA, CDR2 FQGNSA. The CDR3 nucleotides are TGTGCCAGCAGCGCCGGGACTAGCGGGAGGTCCTTCGAGCAGTACTTC. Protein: CASSAGTSGRSFEQYF. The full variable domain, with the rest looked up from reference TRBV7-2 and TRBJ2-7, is GAGVSQSPSNKVTEKGKDVELRCDPISGHTALYWYRQSLGQGLEFLIYFQGNSAPDKSGLPSDRFSAERTGGSVSTLTIQRTQQEDSAVYLCASSAGTSGRSFEQYFGPGTRLTVT.

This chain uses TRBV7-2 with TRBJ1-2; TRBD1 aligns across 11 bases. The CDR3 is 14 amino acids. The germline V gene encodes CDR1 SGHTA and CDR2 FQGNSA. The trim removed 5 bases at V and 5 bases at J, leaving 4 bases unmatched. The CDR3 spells CASSPDRGLYGYTF. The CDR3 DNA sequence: TGTGCCAGCAGCCCGGACAGGGGGCTATATGGCTACACCTTC. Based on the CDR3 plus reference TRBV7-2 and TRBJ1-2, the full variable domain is GAGVSQSPSNKVTEKGKDVELRCDPISGHTALYWYRQSLGQGLEFLIYFQGNSAPDKSGLPSDRFSAERTGGSVSTLTIQRTQQEDSAVYLCASSPDRGLYGYTFGSGTRLTVV.

DNA of the CDR3: TGTGCCAGCTCACTTACCACGGGGGGAGATCAGCCCCAGCATTTT. Residues: CASSLTTGGDQPQHF. This chain uses TRBV18 with TRBJ1-5; D may be TRBD1 (5 bases). V gave up 4 bases and J gave up 5 bases, with 15 bases separating them. CDR1 and CDR2 from the germline V gene are KGHSH and LQKENI. The CDR3 contains 15 residues.

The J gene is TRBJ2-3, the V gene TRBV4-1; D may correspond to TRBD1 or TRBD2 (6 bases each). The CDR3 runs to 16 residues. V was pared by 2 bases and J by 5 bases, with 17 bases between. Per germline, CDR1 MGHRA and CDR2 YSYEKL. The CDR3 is CASSQPPSEGEDTQYF. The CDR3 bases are TGCGCCAGCAGCCAACCTCCCTCGGAGGGGGAAGATACGCAGTATTTT.

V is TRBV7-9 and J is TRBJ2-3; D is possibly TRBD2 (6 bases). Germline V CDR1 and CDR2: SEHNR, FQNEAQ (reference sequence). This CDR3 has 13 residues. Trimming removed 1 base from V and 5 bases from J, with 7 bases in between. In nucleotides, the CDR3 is TGTGCCAGCAGCTTAGAAGCGGGAGATACGCAGTATTTT. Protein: CASSLEAGDTQYF.

The CDR3 here is CASWIGTGITDTQYF. Written as DNA, the CDR3 is TGTGCCAGTTGGATCGGGACAGGAATCACAGATACGCAGTATTTT. The chain has TRBV2 and TRBJ2-3; 8 positions match TRBD1. The V gene end was trimmed by 9 bases and the J gene end by 2 bases; junction bases not matched to a gene: 10. This CDR3 contains 15 residues. CDR1 is SNHLY, CDR2 FYNNEI, per germline.

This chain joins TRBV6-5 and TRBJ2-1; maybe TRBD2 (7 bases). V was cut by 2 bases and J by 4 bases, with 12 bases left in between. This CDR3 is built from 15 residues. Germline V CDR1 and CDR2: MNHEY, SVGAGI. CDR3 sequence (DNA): TGTGCCAGCAGTTACGGGGGGGCCACGTACAATGAGCAGTTCTTC. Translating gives CASSYGGATYNEQFF.

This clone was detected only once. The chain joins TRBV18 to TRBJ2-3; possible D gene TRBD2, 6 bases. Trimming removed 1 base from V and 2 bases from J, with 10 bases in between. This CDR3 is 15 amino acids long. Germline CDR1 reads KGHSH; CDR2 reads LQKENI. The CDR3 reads CASSPQREDTDTQYF. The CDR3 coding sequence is TGTGCCAGCTCACCACAGAGGGAGGACACAGATACGCAGTATTTT.

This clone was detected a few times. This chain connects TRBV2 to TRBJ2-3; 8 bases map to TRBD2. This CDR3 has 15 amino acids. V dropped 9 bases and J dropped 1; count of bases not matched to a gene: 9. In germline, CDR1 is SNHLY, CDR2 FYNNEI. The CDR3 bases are TGTGCCAGAACGGAACTAGCGGAGGGCACAGATACGCAGTATTTT. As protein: CARTELAEGTDTQYF. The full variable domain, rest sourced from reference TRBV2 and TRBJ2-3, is EPEVTQTPSHQVTQMGQEVILRCVPISNHLYFYWYRQILGQKVEFLVSFYNNEISEKSEIFDDQFSVERPDGSNFTLKIRSTKLEDSAMYFCARTELAEGTDTQYFGPGTRLTVL.

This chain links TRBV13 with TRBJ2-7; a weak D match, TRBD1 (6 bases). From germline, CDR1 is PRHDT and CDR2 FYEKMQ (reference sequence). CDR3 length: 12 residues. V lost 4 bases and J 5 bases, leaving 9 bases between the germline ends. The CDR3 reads CASSWGRNEQYF. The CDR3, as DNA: TGTGCCAGCAGCTGGGGGCGGAACGAGCAGTACTTC.

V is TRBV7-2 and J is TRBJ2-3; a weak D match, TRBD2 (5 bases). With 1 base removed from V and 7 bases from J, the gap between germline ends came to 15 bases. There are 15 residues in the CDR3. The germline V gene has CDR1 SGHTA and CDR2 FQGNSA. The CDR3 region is CASSLVTRYSHTQYF. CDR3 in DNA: TGTGCCAGCAGCTTAGTAACTAGATATTCCCATACGCAGTATTTT.

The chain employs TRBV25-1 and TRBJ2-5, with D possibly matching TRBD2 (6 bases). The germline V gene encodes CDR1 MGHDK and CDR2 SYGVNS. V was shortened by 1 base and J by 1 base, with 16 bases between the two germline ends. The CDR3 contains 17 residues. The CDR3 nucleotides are TGTGCCAGCAGTGAATCCTGGTATCGGGAGACCCAAGAGACCCAGTACTTC. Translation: CASSESWYRETQETQYF.

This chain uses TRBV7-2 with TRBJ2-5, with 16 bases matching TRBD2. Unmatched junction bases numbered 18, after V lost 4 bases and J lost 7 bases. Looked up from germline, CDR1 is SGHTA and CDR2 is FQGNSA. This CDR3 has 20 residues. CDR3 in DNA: TGTGCCAGCAGCTCAGCAGTAATTGGGACTAGCGGGAGGGGAAGAGGGACCCAGTACTTC. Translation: CASSSAVIGTSGRGRGTQYF.